A selection of T cell receptor beta chains follows, all from one sample in a study of technical replicates of blood from a handful of donors. Generated by immunoSEQ multiplex PCR, the TCRdb table keeps only in-frame clones and is missing some. The table includes 11,000 to 15,000 clones, around 80% detected once. Sequencing was carried out using PBMCs. All receptors derive from a human donor in good health. Both conserved end residues are part of each CDR3. Each record gives: clone size, D gene, J gene, V gene, CDR3 DNA, CDR3 protein. A D gene is named only where the DNA matches it firmly. Part of the rows lack a size; the others show once, few, many or a class for expanded clones.

size: NA
D: NA
J: TRBJ2-1
V: TRBV9
DNA: TGTGCCAGCAGCGTAGCGGGCCCCGGGACTCCGGGCGGTGAGCAGTTCTTC
CDR3: CASSVAGPGTPGGEQFF

size: NA
D: TRBD1
J: TRBJ2-4
V: TRBV6-5
DNA: TGTGCCAGCAGTTACGGGACAGGGCTAGGTTGGGACATTCAGTACTTC
CDR3: CASSYGTGLGWDIQYF

size: NA
D: TRBD1
J: TRBJ2-3
V: TRBV27
DNA: TGTGCCAGCAGTTTCGGACAGGGGCCCTCCACAGATACGCAGTATTTT
CDR3: CASSFGQGPSTDTQYF

size: NA
D: NA
J: TRBJ1-1
V: TRBV6-5
DNA: TGTGCCAGCAGATATTCAGGCAGGGGCGTCACTGAAGCTTTCTTT
CDR3: CASRYSGRGVTEAFF

size: NA
D: TRBD2
J: TRBJ2-3
V: TRBV7-2
DNA: TGTGCCAGCAGCTTAAGGACTAGCGGGAGAGGAGATACGCAGTATTTT
CDR3: CASSLRTSGRGDTQYF

size: NA
D: TRBD2
J: TRBJ2-1
V: TRBV10-2
DNA: TGCGCCAGCATCTCCAGCGGGAGCTCCTACAATGAGCAGTTCTTC
CDR3: CASISSGSSYNEQFF

size: NA
D: NA
J: TRBJ2-7
V: TRBV5-1
DNA: TGCGCCAGCAGCCCGAATGGGGCGGCTAGCTCCTACGAGCAGTACTTC
CDR3: CASSPNGAASSYEQYF

size: once
D: NA
J: TRBJ2-7
V: TRBV5-1
DNA: TGCGCCAGCGGGGACTCCTCCTACGAGCAGTACTTC
CDR3: CASGDSSYEQYF

size: few
D: TRBD1
J: TRBJ2-1
V: TRBV5-1
DNA: TGCGCCAGCATCCCAGGGGGCGGTTACAATGAGCAGTTCTTC
CDR3: CASIPGGGYNEQFF

size: NA
D: TRBD2
J: TRBJ2-5
V: TRBV5-1
DNA: TGCGCCAGCAGCTTGGGGGTTAGCGGGAGGGCTTACCAAGAGACCCAGTACTTC
CDR3: CASSLGVSGRAYQETQYF

size: NA
D: TRBD1
J: TRBJ1-2
V: TRBV10-1
DNA: TGCGCCAGCAGTGAATACCGGGACAGGGGCTACACCTTC
CDR3: CASSEYRDRGYTF

size: medium-sized
D: TRBD2
J: TRBJ2-3
V: TRBV5-4
DNA: TGTGCCAGCAGCGTGAGACTAGCGGGAGGTCCCACAGATACGCAGTATTTT
CDR3: CASSVRLAGGPTDTQYF

size: NA
D: TRBD1
J: TRBJ2-7
V: TRBV7-9
DNA: TGTGCCAGCACCGCTTGGACAGGGAGGTCCTACGAGCAGTACTTC
CDR3: CASTAWTGRSYEQYF

size: few
D: NA
J: TRBJ1-4
V: TRBV2
DNA: TGTGCCAGCAGTGAAGTGCAGGGCCTTAATGAAAAACTGTTTTTT
CDR3: CASSEVQGLNEKLFF

size: few
D: NA
J: TRBJ1-5
V: TRBV19
DNA: TGTGCCAGTAGTACCCATGGCAGGGATGGCAATCAGCCCCAGCATTTT
CDR3: CASSTHGRDGNQPQHF

size: NA
D: NA
J: TRBJ2-1
V: TRBV6-4
DNA: TGTGCCAGCAGTGAAGGGGCAGGGTCGTCAAATGAGCAGTTCTTC
CDR3: CASSEGAGSSNEQFF

size: NA
D: NA
J: TRBJ2-7
V: TRBV5-4
DNA: TGTGCCAGCAGCTTGGAGGGGGTTAGGGAGCAGTACTTC
CDR3: CASSLEGVREQYF

size: NA
D: NA
J: TRBJ2-4
V: TRBV11-3
DNA: TGTGCCAGCAGCTTAGAGGGGACTGCCCCGGGGAACATTCAGTACTTC
CDR3: CASSLEGTAPGNIQYF

size: NA
D: TRBD1
J: TRBJ1-1
V: TRBV10-1
DNA: TGCGCCAGCAGTGATGGCCAGGGGGCCCACTCTGAAGCTTTCTTT
CDR3: CASSDGQGAHSEAFF

size: NA
D: TRBD1
J: TRBJ1-1
V: TRBV9
DNA: TGTGCCAGCAGCACCTGGGACAGCCTTATGAACACTGAAGCTTTCTTT
CDR3: CASSTWDSLMNTEAFF

size: NA
D: NA
J: TRBJ2-7
V: TRBV11-2
DNA: TGTGCCAGCAGCCGCCAGGTCTACGAGCAGTACTTC
CDR3: CASSRQVYEQYF

size: NA
D: NA
J: TRBJ2-2
V: TRBV7-6
DNA: TGTGCCAGCAGCCTCGGGGGAGACACCGGGGAGCTGTTTTTT
CDR3: CASSLGGDTGELFF

size: NA
D: TRBD1
J: TRBJ2-7
V: TRBV9
DNA: TGTGCCAGCAGCGCGACGGACAGGCCTTCCTACGAGCAGTACTTC
CDR3: CASSATDRPSYEQYF

size: NA
D: NA
J: TRBJ1-1
V: TRBV4-1
DNA: TGCGCCAGCAGCCAAGGGGCGGGAAAGAACACTGAAGCTTTCTTT
CDR3: CASSQGAGKNTEAFF

size: NA
D: TRBD1
J: TRBJ1-4
V: TRBV7-9
DNA: TGTGCCAGCAGCTTGGGCCCAGGGGGGCTGTTTTTT
CDR3: CASSLGPGGLFF

size: NA
D: TRBD1
J: TRBJ1-1
V: TRBV27
DNA: TGTGCCAGCAGTTTCGGACAGGAGACCACTGAAGCTTTCTTT
CDR3: CASSFGQETTEAFF

size: NA
D: TRBD2
J: TRBJ2-1
V: TRBV7-9
DNA: TGTGCCAGCAGCTTAGCTAGGGCTAGCGGGAGCGATGAGCAGTTCTTC
CDR3: CASSLARASGSDEQFF

size: NA
D: TRBD2
J: TRBJ2-2
V: TRBV10-3
DNA: TGTGCCATCAGCAAAGGACTAGCGGTGAACACCGGGGAGCTGTTTTTT
CDR3: CAISKGLAVNTGELFF

size: few
D: NA
J: TRBJ1-1
V: TRBV9
DNA: TGTGCCAGCAGCGTAGCAGGTTACACTGAAGCTTTCTTT
CDR3: CASSVAGYTEAFF

size: NA
D: NA
J: TRBJ2-2
V: TRBV18
DNA: TGTGCCAGCTCACCACCGAGGACAGCGAACACCGGGGAGCTGTTTTTT
CDR3: CASSPPRTANTGELFF

size: NA
D: TRBD2
J: TRBJ2-6
V: TRBV5-5
DNA: TGTGCCAGCAGTGGGGGGGTCTCCTTGGGGGCCAACGTCCTGACTTTC
CDR3: CASSGGVSLGANVLTF

size: NA
D: NA
J: TRBJ2-5
V: TRBV5-4
DNA: TGTGCCAGCACCCCCGGGTCCGAGGGAAACGGAGAGACCCAGTACTTC
CDR3: CASTPGSEGNGETQYF

size: NA
D: TRBD1
J: TRBJ2-3
V: TRBV27
DNA: TGTGCCAGCAGTTCACAGGGGGCTGGCACAGATACGCAGTATTTT
CDR3: CASSSQGAGTDTQYF

size: NA
D: TRBD2
J: TRBJ2-1
V: TRBV11-3
DNA: TGTGCCAGCAGCCCGGGCCCTAGCGGAGCGGGTGAGCAGTTCTTC
CDR3: CASSPGPSGAGEQFF